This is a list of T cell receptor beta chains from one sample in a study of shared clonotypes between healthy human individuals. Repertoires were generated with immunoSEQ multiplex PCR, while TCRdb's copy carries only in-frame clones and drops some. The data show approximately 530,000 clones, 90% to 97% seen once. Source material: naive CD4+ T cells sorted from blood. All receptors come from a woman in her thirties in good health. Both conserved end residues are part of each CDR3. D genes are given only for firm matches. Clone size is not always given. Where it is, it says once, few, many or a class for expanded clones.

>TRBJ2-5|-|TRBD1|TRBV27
CASRRGDRVETQYF
TGTGCCAGCAGAAGAGGGGACAGGGTGGAGACCCAGTACTTC
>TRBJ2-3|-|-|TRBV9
CASSVVAAGLDTQYF
TGTGCCAGCAGCGTAGTCGCTGCGGGGTTAGATACGCAGTATTTT
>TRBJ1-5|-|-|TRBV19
CASSTDGFNQPQHF
TGTGCCAGTAGCACAGACGGATTCAATCAGCCCCAGCATTTT
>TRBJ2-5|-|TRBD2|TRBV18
CASSPPLAGRETQYF
TGTGCCAGCTCACCACCTTTAGCGGGAAGGGAGACCCAGTACTTC
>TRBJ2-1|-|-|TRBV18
CASSPGPSSYNEQFF
TGTGCCAGCTCACCGGGACCAAGCTCCTACAATGAGCAGTTCTTC
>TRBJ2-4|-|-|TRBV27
CASSVISPRVNLAKNIQYF
TGTGCCAGCAGTGTTATCTCCCCCAGGGTTAACCTAGCCAAAAACATTCAGTACTTC
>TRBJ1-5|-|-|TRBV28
CASSLRTAYNQPQHF
TGTGCCAGCAGTTTGAGGACTGCATACAATCAGCCCCAGCATTTT
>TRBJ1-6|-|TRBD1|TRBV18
CASSPPSTGNSPLHF
TGTGCCAGCTCACCACCATCGACAGGGAATTCACCCCTCCACTTT
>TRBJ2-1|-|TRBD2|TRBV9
CASSVSSGRSSYNEQFF
TGTGCCAGCAGCGTTAGTAGCGGGAGGAGCTCCTACAATGAGCAGTTCTTC
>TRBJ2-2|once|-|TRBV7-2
CASSPVRERTGELFF
TGTGCCAGCAGCCCTGTACGGGAGCGGACCGGGGAGCTGTTTTTT
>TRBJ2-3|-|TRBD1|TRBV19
CASSVQHRDRGLDF
TGTGCCAGTAGTGTTCAACACCGGGACAGGGGGTTGGATTTT
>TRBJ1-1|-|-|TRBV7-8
CASSHLPPGDSEAFF
TGTGCCAGCAGCCACCTCCCGCCAGGGGATTCTGAAGCTTTCTTT
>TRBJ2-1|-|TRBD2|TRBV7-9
CASSPRLAGTYNEQFF
TGTGCCAGCAGCCCACGACTAGCGGGGACCTACAATGAGCAGTTCTTC
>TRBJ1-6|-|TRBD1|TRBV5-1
CASSLQGASSPLHF
TGCGCCAGCAGCTTGCAGGGGGCGAGTTCACCCCTCCACTTT
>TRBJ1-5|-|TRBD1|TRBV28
CASSSGTAKNQPQHF
TGTGCCAGCAGTTCCGGGACAGCGAAAAATCAGCCCCAGCATTTT
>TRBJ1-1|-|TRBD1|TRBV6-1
CASSLHRGRTEAFF
TGTGCCAGCAGTCTCCACAGGGGGCGAACTGAAGCTTTCTTT
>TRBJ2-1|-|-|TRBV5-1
CASSLGDKDNEQFF
TGCGCCAGCAGCCTAGGTGACAAAGACAATGAGCAGTTCTTC
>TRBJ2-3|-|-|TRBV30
CAWKAGLSTDTQYF
TGTGCCTGGAAGGCGGGACTCAGCACAGATACGCAGTATTTT
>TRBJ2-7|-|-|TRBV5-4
CASSLGGGYEQYF
TGTGCCAGCAGCTTGGGGGGCGGTTACGAGCAGTACTTC
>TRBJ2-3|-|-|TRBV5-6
CASSDSTDTQYF
TGTGCCAGCAGTGATAGCACAGATACGCAGTATTTT
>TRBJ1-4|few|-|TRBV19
CASSITLGEKLFF
TGTGCCAGTAGTATTACCCTCGGAGAAAAACTGTTTTTT
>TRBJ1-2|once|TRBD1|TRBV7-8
CASSTRDRVYGYTF
TGTGCCAGCAGCACCCGGGACAGGGTCTATGGCTACACCTTC
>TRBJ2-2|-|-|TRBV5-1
CASSYDRPLTGELFF
TGCGCCAGCAGTTACGACAGGCCCCTTACCGGGGAGCTGTTTTTT
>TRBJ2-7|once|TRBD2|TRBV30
CAWGGLAGLEQYF
TGTGCCTGGGGGGGACTAGCGGGCCTCGAGCAGTACTTC
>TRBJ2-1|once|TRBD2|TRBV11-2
CASRAIAGGFPEQFF
TGTGCCAGCAGGGCAATAGCGGGAGGGTTCCCTGAGCAGTTCTTC
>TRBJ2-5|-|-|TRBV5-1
CASSGGSGGAVRETQYF
TGCGCCAGCAGCGGTGGTAGTGGAGGGGCCGTAAGGGAGACCCAGTACTTC
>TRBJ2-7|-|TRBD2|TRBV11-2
CASSPGLATTYEQYF
TGTGCCAGCAGCCCGGGACTAGCGACGACCTACGAGCAGTACTTC
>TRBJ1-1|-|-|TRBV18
CASSPMGTGEAFF
TGTGCCAGCTCACCGATGGGCACAGGTGAAGCTTTCTTT
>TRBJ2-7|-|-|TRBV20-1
CSASREYEQYF
TGCAGTGCTAGTAGGGAATACGAGCAGTACTTC
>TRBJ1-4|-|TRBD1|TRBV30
CAWSPGGYEKLFF
TGTGCCTGGAGTCCAGGGGGATATGAAAAACTGTTTTTT
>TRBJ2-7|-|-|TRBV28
CASSPQAAYEQYF
TGTGCCAGCAGCCCCCAAGCAGCCTACGAGCAGTACTTC
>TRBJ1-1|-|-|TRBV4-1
CASSQDSAGSNTEAFF
TGCGCCAGCAGCCAAGATTCAGCAGGGTCGAACACTGAAGCTTTCTTT
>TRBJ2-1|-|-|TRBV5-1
CASSLGVGSYNEQFF
TGCGCCAGCAGCTTGGGGGTGGGCTCCTACAATGAGCAGTTCTTC
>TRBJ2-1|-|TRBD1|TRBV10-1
CASSVPGQGFDEQFF
TGCGCCAGCAGTGTCCCGGGACAGGGTTTCGATGAGCAGTTCTTC
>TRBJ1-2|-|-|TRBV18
CASSPLVKGQGPNYGYTF
TGTGCCAGCTCACCACTCGTAAAGGGACAAGGTCCAAACTATGGCTACACCTTC
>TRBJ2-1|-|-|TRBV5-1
CASSPQGHEQFF
TGCGCCAGCAGTCCCCAGGGCCATGAGCAGTTCTTC
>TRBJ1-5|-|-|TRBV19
CASSIPPRGYGNQPQHF
TGTGCCAGTAGTATCCCCCCGAGAGGGTACGGCAATCAGCCCCAGCATTTT
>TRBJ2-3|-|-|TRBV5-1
CASYEGPDTQYF
TGCGCCAGCTACGAGGGGCCAGATACGCAGTATTTT
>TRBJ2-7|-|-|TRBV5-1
CASSVVDLGYEQYF
TGCGCCAGCAGCGTAGTTGATCTGGGCTACGAGCAGTACTTC
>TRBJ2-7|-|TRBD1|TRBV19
CASRGTGESYEQYF
TGTGCCAGTAGAGGGACAGGGGAATCCTACGAGCAGTACTTC
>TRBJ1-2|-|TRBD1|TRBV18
CASSPTSGTGDGYTF
TGTGCCAGCTCACCTACCTCCGGGACAGGGGACGGCTACACCTTC